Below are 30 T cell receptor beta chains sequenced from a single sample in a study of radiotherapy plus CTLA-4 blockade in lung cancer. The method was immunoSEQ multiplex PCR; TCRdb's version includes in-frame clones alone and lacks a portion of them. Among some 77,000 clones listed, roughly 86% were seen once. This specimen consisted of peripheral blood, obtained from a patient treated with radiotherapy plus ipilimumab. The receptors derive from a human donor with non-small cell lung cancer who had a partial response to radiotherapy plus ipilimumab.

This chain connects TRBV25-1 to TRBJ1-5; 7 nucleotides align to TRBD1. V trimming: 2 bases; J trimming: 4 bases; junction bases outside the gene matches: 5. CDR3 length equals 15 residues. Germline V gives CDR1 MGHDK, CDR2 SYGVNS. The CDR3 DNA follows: TGTGCCAGCAGTGAAACGACAGGGTTAAATCAGCCCCAGCATTTT. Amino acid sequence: CASSETTGLNQPQHF.

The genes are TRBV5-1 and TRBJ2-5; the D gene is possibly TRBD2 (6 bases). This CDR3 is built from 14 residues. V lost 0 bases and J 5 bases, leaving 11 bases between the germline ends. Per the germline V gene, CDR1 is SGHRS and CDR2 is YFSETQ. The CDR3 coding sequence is TGCGCCAGCAGCTTGGGTGGCGGGACGGAGACCCAGTACTTC. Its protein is CASSLGGGTETQYF.

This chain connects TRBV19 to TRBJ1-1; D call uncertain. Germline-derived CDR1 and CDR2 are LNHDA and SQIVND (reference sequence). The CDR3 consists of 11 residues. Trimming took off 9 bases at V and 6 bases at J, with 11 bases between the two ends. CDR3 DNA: TGTGCCAGCCCCTCGGTTCCTGAAGCTTTCTTT. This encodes CASPSVPEAFF.

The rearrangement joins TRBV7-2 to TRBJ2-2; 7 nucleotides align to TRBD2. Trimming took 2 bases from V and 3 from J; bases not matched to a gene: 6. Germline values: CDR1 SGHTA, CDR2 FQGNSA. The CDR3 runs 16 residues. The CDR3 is CASSLSPSGYTGELFF. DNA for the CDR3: TGTGCCAGCAGCTTAAGTCCTAGCGGATACACCGGGGAGCTGTTTTTT. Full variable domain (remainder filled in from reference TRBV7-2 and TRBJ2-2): GAGVSQSPSNKVTEKGKDVELRCDPISGHTALYWYRQSLGQGLEFLIYFQGNSAPDKSGLPSDRFSAERTGGSVSTLTIQRTQQEDSAVYLCASSLSPSGYTGELFFGEGSRLTVL.

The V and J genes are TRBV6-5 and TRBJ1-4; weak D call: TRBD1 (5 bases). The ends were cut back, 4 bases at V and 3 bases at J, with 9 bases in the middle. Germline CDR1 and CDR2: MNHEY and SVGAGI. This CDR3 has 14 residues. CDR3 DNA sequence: TGTGCCAGCAGTTTCAGGGCACCTAATGAAAAACTGTTTTTT. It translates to CASSFRAPNEKLFF.

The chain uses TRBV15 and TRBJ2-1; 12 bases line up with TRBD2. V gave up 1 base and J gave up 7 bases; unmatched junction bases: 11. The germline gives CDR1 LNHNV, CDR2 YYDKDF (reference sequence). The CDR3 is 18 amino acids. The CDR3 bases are TGTGCCACCAGCAGAGTCCCGCCCACTAGCGGGAGGAGGAATGAGCAGTTCTTC. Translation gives CATSRVPPTSGRRNEQFF.

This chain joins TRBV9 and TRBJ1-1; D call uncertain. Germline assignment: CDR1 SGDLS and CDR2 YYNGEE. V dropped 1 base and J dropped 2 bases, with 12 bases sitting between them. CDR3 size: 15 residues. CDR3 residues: CASSVWRKGNTEAFF. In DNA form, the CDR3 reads TGTGCCAGCAGCGTATGGCGGAAAGGTAACACTGAAGCTTTCTTT.

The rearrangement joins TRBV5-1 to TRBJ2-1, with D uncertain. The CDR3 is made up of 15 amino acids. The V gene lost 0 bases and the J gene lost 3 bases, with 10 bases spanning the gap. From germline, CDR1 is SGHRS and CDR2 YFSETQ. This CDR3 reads CASSLAGFGYNEQFF. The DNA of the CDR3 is TGCGCCAGCAGCTTGGCCGGGTTCGGCTACAATGAGCAGTTCTTC. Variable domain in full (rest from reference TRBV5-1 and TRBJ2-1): KAGVTQTPRYLIKTRGQQVTLSCSPISGHRSVSWYQQTPGQGLQFLFEYFSETQRNKGNFPGRFSGRQFSNSRSEMNVSTLELGDSALYLCASSLAGFGYNEQFFGPGTRLTVL.

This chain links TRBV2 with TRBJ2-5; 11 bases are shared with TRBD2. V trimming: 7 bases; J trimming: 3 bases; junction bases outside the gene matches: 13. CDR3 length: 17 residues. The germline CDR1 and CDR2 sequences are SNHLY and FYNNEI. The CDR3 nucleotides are TGTGCCAGCACCAACGATCTAGCGGGAGGAAGAAAAGAGACCCAGTACTTC. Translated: CASTNDLAGGRKETQYF.

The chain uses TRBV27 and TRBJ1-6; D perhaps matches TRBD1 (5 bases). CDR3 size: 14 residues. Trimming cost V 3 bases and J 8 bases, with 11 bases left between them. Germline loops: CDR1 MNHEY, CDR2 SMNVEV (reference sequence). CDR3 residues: CASSFPGTDSPLHF. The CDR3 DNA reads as TGTGCCAGCAGTTTCCCGGGGACTGATTCACCCCTCCACTTT.

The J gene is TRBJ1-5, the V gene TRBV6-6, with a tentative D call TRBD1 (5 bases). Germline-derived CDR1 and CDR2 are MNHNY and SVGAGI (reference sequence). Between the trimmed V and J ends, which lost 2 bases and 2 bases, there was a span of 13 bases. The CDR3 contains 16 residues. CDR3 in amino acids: CASSYGGGRGNQPQHF. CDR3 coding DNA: TGTGCCAGCAGTTACGGGGGGGGAAGAGGCAATCAGCCCCAGCATTTT.

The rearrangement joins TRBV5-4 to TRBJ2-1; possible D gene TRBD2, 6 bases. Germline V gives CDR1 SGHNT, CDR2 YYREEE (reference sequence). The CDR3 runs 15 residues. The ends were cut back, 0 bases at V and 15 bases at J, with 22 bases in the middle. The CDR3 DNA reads TGTGCCAGCAGCTTGGTAGCTAGCGAGCCAGAACCTACGTTCTTC. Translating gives CASSLVASEPEPTFF. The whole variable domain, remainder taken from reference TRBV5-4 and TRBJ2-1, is ETGVTQSPTHLIKTRGQQVTLRCSSQSGHNTVSWYQQALGQGPQFIFQYYREEENGRGNFPPRFSGLQFPNYSSELNVNALELDDSALYLCASSLVASEPEPTFFGPGTRLTVL.

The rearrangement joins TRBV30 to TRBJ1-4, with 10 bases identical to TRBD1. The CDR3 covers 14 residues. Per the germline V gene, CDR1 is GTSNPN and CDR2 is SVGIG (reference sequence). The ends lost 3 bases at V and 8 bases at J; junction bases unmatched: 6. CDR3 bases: TGTGCCTGGAGCCTGACAGGGGGCATAGAAAAACTGTTTTTT. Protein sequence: CAWSLTGGIEKLFF.

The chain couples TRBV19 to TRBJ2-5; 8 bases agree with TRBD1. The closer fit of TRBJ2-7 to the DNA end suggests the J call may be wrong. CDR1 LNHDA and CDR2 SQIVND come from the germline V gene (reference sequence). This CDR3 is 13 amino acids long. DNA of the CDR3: TGTGCCAGTAAAGTACAGGGGGCCTACGAGCAGTACTTC. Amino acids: CASKVQGAYEQYF.

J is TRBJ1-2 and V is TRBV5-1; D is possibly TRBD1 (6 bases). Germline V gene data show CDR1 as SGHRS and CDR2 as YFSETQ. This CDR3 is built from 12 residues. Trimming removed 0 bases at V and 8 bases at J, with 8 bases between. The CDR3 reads CASSLAQGGYTF. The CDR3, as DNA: TGCGCCAGCAGCTTGGCCCAGGGGGGCTACACCTTC. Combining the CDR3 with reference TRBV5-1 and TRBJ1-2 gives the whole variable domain KAGVTQTPRYLIKTRGQQVTLSCSPISGHRSVSWYQQTPGQGLQFLFEYFSETQRNKGNFPGRFSGRQFSNSRSEMNVSTLELGDSALYLCASSLAQGGYTFGSGTRLTVV.

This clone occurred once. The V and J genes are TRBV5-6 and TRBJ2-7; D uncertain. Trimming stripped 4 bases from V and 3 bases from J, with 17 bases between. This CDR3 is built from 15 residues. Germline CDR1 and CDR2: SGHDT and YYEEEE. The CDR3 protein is CASSPGPTPDYEQYV. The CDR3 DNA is TGTGCCAGCAGCCCGGGTCCGACCCCCGACTACGAGCAGTACGTC.

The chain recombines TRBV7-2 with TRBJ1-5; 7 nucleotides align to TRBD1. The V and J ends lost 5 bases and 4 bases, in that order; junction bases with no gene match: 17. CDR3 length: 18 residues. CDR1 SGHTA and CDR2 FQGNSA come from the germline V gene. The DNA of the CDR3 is TGTGCCAGCAGCGACGGGACAGACACAAAAGGTACTAATCAGCCCCAGCATTTT. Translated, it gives CASSDGTDTKGTNQPQHF.

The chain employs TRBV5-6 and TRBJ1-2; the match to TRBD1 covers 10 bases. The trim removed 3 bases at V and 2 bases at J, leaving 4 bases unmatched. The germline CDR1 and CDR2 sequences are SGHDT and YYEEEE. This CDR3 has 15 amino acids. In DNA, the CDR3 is TGTGCCAGCAGCTGGCCGGGACAGGGGAACTATGGCTACACCTTC. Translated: CASSWPGQGNYGYTF.

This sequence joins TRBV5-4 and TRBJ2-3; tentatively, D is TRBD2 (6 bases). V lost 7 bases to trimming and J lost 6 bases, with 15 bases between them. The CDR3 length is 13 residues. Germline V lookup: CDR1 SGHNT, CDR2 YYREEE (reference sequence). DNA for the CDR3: TGTGCCAGCCGAAGCGCGGGACTGGATACGCAGTATTTT. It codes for CASRSAGLDTQYF.

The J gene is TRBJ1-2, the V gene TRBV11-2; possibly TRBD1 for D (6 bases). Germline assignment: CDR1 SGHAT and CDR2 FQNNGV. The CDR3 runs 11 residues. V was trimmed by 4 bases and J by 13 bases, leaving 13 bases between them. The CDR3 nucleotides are TGTGCCAGCAGCTACCTGGGGGCTTGCACCTTC. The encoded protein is CASSYLGACTF.

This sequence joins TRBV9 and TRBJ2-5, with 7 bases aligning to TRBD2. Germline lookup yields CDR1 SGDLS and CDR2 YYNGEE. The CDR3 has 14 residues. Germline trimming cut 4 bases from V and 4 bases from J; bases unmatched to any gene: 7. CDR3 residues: CASSPRRGSETQYF. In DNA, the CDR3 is TGTGCCAGCAGCCCACGGCGGGGGTCAGAGACCCAGTACTTC.

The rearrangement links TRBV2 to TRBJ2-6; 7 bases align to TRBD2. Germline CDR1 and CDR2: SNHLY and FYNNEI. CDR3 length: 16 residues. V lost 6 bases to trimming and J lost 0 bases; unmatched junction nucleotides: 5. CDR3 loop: CASRGAGLSGANVLTF. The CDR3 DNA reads TGTGCCAGCAGGGGAGCGGGGCTCTCTGGGGCCAACGTCCTGACTTTC.

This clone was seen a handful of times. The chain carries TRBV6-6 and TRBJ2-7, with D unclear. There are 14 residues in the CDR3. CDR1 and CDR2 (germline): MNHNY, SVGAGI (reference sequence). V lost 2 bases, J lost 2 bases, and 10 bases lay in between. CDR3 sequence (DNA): TGTGCCAGCAGTTACGAACGAACAGCCTACGAGCAGTACTTC. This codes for CASSYERTAYEQYF.

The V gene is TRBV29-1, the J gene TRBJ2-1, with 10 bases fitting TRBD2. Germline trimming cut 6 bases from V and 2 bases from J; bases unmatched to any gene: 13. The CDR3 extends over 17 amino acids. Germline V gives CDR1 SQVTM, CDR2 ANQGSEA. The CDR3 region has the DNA TGCAGCGTCGCCGGACTGTTCCTAGCGGGAGCCTACAATGAGCAGTTCTTC. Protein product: CSVAGLFLAGAYNEQFF.

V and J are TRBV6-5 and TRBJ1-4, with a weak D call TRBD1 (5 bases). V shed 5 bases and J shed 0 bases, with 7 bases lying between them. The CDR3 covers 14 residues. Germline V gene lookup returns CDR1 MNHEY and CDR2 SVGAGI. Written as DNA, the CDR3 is TGTGCCAGCAGTGACAGTCCAACTAATGAAAAACTGTTTTTT. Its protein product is CASSDSPTNEKLFF.

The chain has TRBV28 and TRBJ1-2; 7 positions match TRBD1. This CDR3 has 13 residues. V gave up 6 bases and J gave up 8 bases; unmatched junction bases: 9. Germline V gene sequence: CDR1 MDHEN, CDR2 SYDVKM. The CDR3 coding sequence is TGTGCCAGCAGACCCACAGGGGTGGAGGGCTACACCTTC. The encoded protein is CASRPTGVEGYTF.

For the CDR3, the DNA is TGTGCAAGTCGCTTAGCCCCCTGTTGGGCAGGGAGGTTCTCCTACGAGCAGTACGTC. It encodes CASRLAPCWAGRFSYEQYV. The chain couples TRBV12-2 to TRBJ2-7; TRBD2, the D gene given by the table, was not confirmed from the DNA. TRBV12-2 is a pseudogene locus. This CDR3 comprises 19 residues.

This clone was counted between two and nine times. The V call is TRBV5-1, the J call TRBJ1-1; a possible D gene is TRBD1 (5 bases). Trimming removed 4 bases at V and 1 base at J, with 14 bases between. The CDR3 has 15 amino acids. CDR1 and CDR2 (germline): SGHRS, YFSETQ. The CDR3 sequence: CASSLTQGKNTEAFF. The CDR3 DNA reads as TGCGCCAGCAGCCTGACCCAGGGAAAGAACACTGAAGCTTTCTTT. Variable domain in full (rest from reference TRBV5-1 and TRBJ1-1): KAGVTQTPRYLIKTRGQQVTLSCSPISGHRSVSWYQQTPGQGLQFLFEYFSETQRNKGNFPGRFSGRQFSNSRSEMNVSTLELGDSALYLCASSLTQGKNTEAFFGQGTRLTVV.

DNA for the CDR3: TGTGCCAGCAGCTTGGAACCCACAGGGACTAACTATGGCTACACCTTC. Its translation: CASSLEPTGTNYGYTF. The rearrangement joins TRBV5-4 to TRBJ1-2; D perhaps matches TRBD1 (6 bases). Looked up from germline, CDR1 is SGHNT and CDR2 is YYREEE (reference sequence). This CDR3 is 16 amino acids long. Between the trimmed V and J ends, which lost 0 bases and 0 bases, there was a span of 12 bases.

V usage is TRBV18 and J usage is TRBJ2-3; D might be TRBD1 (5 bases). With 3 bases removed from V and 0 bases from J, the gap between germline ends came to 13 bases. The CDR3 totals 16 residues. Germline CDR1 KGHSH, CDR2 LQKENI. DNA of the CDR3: TGTGCCAGCTCACCGCCACAGGAATGGAGCACAGATACGCAGTATTTT. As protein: CASSPPQEWSTDTQYF.